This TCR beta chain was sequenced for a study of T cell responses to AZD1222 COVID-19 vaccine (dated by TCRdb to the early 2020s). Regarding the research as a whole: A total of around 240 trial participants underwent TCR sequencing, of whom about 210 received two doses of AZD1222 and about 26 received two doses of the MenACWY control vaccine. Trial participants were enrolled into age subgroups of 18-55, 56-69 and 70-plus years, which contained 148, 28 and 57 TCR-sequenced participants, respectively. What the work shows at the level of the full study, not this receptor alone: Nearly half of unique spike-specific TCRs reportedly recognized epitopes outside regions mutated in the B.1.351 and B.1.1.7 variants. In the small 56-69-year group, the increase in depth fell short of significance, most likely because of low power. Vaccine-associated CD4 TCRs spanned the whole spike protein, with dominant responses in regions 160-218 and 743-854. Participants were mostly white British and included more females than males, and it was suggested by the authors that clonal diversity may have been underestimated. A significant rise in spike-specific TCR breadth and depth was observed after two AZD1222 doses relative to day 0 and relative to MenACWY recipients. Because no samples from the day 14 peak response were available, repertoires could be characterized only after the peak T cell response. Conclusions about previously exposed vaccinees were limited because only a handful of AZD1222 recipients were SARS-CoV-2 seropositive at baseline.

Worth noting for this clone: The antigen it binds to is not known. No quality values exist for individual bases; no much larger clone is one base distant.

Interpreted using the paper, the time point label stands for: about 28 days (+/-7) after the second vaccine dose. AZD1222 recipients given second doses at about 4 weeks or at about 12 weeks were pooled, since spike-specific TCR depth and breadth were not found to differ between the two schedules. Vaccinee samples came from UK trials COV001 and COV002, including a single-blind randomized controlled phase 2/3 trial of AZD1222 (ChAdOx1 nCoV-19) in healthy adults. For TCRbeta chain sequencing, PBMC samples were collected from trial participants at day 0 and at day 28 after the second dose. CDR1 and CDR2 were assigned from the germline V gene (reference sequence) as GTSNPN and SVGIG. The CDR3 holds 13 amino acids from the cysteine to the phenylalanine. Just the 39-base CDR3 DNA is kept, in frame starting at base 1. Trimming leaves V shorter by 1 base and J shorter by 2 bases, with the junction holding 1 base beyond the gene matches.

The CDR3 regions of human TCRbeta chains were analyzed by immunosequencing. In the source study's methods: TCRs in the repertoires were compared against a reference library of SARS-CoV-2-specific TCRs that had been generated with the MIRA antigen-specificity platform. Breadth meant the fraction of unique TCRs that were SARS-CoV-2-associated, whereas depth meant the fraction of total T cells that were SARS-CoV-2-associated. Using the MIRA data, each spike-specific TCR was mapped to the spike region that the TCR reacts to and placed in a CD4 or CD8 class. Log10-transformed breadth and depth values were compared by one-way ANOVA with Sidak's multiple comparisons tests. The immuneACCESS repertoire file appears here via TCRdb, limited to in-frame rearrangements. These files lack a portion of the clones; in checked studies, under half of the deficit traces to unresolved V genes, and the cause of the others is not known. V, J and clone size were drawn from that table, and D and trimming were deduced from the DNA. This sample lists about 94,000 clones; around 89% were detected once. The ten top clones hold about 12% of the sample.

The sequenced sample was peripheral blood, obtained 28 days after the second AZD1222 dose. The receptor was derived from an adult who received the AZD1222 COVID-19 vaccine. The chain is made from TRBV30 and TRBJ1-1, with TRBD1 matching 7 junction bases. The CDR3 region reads CAWSGDSNTEAFF. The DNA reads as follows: TGTGCCTGGAGTGGGGACAGTAACACTGAAGCTTTCTTT.